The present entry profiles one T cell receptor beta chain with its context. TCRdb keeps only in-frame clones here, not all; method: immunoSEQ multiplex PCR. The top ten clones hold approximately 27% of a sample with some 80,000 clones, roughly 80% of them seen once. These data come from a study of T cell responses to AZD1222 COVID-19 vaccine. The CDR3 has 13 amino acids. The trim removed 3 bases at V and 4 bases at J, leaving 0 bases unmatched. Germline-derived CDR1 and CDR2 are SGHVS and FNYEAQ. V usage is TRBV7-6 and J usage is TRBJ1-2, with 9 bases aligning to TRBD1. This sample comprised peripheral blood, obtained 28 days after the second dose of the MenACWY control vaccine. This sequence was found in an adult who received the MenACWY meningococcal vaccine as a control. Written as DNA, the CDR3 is TGTGCCAGCAGCTTGACAGGGGGCTATGGCTACACCTTC. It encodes CASSLTGGYGYTF.